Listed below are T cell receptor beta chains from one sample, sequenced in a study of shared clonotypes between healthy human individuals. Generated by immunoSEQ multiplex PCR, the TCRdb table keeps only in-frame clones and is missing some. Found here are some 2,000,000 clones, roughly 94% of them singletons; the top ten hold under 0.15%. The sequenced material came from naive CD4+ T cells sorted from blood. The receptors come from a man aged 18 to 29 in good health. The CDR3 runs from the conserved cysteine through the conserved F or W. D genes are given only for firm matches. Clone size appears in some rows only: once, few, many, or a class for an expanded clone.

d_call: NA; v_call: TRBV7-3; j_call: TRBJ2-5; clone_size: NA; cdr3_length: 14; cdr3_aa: CASSLGGAGETQYF; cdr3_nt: TGTGCCAGCAGCCTCGGCGGGGCCGGGGAGACCCAGTACTTC
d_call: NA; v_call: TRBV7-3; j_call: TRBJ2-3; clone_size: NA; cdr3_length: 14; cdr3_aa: CASSLNGGTDTQYF; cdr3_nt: TGTGCCAGCAGCTTAAACGGGGGCACAGATACGCAGTATTTT
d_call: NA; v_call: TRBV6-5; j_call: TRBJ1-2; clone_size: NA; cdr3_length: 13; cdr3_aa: CASRESPAYGYTF; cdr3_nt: TGTGCCAGCAGGGAAAGCCCAGCCTATGGCTACACCTTC
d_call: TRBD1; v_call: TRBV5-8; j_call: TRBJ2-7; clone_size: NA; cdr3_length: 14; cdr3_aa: CASSLGDRGYEQYF; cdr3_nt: TGTGCCAGCAGCTTGGGGGACAGGGGATACGAGCAGTACTTC
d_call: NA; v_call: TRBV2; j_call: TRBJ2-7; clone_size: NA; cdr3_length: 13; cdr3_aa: CASNWDTAYEQYF; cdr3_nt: TGTGCCAGCAACTGGGACACCGCCTACGAGCAGTACTTC
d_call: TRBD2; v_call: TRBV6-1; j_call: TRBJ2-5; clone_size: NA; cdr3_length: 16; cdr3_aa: CASSEGLAGGRETQYF; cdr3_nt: TGTGCCAGCAGTGAGGGACTAGCGGGGGGACGGGAGACCCAGTACTTC
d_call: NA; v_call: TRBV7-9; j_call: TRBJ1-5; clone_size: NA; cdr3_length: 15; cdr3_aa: CASSLGGGINQPQHF; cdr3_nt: TGTGCCAGCAGCTTAGGAGGGGGGATCAATCAGCCCCAGCATTTT
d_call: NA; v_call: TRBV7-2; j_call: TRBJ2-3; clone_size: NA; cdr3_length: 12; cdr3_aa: CASSQTSDTQYF; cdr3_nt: TGTGCCAGCAGCCAGACTTCAGATACGCAGTATTTT
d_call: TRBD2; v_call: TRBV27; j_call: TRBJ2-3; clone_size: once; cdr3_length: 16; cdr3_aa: CASSYQLAGGTDTQYF; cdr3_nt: TGTGCCAGCAGTTACCAACTAGCGGGAGGAACAGATACGCAGTATTTT
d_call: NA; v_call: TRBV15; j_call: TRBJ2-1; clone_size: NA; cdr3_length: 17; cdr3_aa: CATSRASQGRSYNEQFF; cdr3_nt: TGTGCCACCAGCAGGGCCTCACAGGGAAGGTCCTACAATGAGCAGTTCTTC
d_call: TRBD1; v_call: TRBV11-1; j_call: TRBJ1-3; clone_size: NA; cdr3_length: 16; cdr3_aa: CASSHRDSPPGNTIYF; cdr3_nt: TGTGCCAGCAGCCACCGGGACAGTCCCCCTGGAAACACCATATATTTT
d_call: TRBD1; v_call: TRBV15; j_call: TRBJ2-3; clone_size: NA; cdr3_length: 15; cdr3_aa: CATSGRDRGADTQYF; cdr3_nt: TGTGCCACCAGCGGCCGGGACAGGGGCGCAGATACGCAGTATTTT
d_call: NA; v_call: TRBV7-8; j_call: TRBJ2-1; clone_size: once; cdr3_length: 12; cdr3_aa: CASSLMAGRQFF; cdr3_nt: TGTGCCAGCAGCTTAATGGCAGGGAGACAGTTCTTC
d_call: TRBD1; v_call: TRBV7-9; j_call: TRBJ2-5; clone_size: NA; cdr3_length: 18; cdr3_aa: CASSLVGTGGKSQETQYF; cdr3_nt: TGTGCCAGCAGCTTAGTAGGGACAGGGGGAAAGTCCCAAGAGACCCAGTACTTC
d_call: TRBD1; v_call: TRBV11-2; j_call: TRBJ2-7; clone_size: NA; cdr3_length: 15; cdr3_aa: CASSFPGQATYEQYF; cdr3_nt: TGTGCCAGCAGCTTCCCCGGACAGGCCACCTACGAGCAGTACTTC
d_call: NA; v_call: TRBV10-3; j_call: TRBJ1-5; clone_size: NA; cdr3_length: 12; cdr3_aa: CAISDFDQPQHF; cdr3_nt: TGTGCCATCAGTGATTTTGATCAGCCCCAGCATTTT
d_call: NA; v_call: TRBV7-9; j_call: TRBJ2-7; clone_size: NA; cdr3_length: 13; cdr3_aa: CASSLAGSYEQYF; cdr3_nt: TGTGCCAGCAGCTTAGCCGGGAGTTACGAGCAGTACTTC
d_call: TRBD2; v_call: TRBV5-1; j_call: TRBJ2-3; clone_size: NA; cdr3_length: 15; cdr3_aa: CASSESGGASDTQYF; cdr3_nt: TGCGCCAGCAGCGAAAGCGGGGGGGCGTCAGATACGCAGTATTTT
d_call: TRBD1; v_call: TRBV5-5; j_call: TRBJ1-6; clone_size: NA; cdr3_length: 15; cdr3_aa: CASSTRGQYNSPLHF; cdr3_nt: TGTGCCAGCAGTACCCGGGGACAGTATAATTCACCCCTCCACTTT
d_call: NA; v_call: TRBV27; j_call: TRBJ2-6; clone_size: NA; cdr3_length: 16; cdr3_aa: CASSFNNGAGANVLTF; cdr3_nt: TGTGCCAGCAGTTTTAATAACGGAGCTGGGGCCAACGTCCTGACTTTC
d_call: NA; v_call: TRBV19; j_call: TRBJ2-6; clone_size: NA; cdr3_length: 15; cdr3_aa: CASRRPISGANVLTF; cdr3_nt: TGTGCCAGTAGGCGACCGATCTCTGGGGCCAACGTCCTGACTTTC
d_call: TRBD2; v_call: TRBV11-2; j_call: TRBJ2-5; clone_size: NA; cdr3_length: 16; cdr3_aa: CASSFTSGSGPETQYF; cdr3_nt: TGTGCCAGCAGCTTTACTAGCGGGAGTGGTCCAGAGACCCAGTACTTC
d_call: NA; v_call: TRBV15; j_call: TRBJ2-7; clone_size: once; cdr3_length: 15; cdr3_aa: CATSRDQTIPGEQYF; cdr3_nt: TGTGCCACCAGCAGAGATCAAACCATTCCCGGGGAGCAGTACTTC
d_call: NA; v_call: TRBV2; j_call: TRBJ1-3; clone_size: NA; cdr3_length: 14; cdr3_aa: CASTSPGSGNTIYF; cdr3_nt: TGTGCCAGCACTTCGCCAGGCTCTGGAAACACCATATATTTT
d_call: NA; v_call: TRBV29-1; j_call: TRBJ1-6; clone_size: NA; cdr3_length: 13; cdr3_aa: CSVQMGPNSPLHF; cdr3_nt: TGCAGCGTTCAAATGGGGCCAAATTCACCCCTCCACTTT
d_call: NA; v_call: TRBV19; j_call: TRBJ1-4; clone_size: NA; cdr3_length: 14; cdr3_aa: CASSLGQLNEKLFF; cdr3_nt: TGTGCCAGTAGTTTAGGACAGCTGAATGAAAAACTGTTTTTT
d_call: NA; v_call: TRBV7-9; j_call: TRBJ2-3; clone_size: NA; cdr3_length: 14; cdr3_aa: CASSFGGGADTQYF; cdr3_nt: TGTGCCAGCAGCTTTGGGGGGGGCGCAGATACGCAGTATTTT
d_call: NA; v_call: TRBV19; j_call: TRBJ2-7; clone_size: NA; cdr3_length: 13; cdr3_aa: CASSPGPNYEQYF; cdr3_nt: TGTGCCAGTAGCCCAGGACCCAATTACGAGCAGTACTTC
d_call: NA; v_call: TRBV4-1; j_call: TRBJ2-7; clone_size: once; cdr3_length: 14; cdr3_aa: CASSHSQLRDEQYF; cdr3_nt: TGCGCCAGCAGCCATTCCCAATTAAGGGACGAGCAGTACTTC
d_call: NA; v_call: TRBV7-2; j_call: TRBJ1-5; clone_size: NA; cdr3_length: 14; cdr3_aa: CASSRDSSNQPQHF; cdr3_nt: TGTGCCAGCAGCCGCGACAGTAGCAATCAGCCCCAGCATTTT
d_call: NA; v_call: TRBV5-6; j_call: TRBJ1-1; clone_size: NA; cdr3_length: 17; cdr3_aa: CASSLSGLSLQNTEAFF; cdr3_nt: TGTGCCAGCAGCTTGTCCGGCCTGAGCCTCCAGAACACTGAAGCTTTCTTT
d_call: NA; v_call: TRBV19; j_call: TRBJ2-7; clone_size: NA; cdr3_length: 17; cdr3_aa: CASSISKGAGRTYEQYF; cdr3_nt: TGTGCCAGTAGTATCTCTAAGGGCGCCGGCCGCACCTACGAGCAGTACTTC
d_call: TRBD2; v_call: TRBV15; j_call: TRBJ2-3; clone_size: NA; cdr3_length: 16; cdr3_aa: CATSIKLAGEKDTQYF; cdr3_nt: TGTGCCACCAGCATCAAACTAGCGGGAGAGAAGGATACGCAGTATTTT
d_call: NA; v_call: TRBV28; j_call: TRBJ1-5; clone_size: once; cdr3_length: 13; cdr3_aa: CATKGGDNQPQHF; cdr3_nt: TGTGCCACGAAGGGGGGAGACAATCAGCCCCAGCATTTT
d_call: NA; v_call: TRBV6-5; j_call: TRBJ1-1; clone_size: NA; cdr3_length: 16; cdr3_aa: CASSYVQGPMNTEAFF; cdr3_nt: TGTGCCAGCAGTTACGTCCAGGGTCCAATGAACACTGAAGCTTTCTTT
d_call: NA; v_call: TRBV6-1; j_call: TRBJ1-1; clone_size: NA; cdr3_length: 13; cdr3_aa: CASSGDSRTEAFF; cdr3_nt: TGTGCCAGCAGTGGTGACAGTCGAACTGAAGCTTTCTTT
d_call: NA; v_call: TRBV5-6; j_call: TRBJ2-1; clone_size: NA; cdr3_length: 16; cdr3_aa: CASSLEGGISYNEQFF; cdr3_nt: TGTGCCAGCAGCCTTGAGGGCGGTATCTCCTACAATGAGCAGTTCTTC